The 19 T cell receptor beta chains below come from one sample, sequenced in a study of T cell responses to AZD1222 COVID-19 vaccine. Measured with immunoSEQ multiplex PCR; TCRdb has only the in-frame clones, and not every one. Of roughly 200,000 clones listed, about 89% are singletons. This material consisted of peripheral blood, taken 28 days after the second AZD1222 dose. The receptors shown here come from an adult who received the AZD1222 COVID-19 vaccine.

V and J are TRBV2 and TRBJ2-7; no clear D. Germline loops: CDR1 SNHLY, CDR2 FYNNEI. The CDR3 has 13 residues. V lost 0 bases and J 3 bases, leaving 6 bases between the germline ends. The CDR3 bases are TGTGCCAGCAGTGAAGCAGGGATCTACGAGCAGTACTTC. It specifies CASSEAGIYEQYF.

The chain joins TRBV10-3 to TRBJ1-2; 7 bases line up with TRBD1. V gave up 11 bases and J gave up 7 bases; unmatched junction bases: 13. The CDR3 is 13 amino acids. Per germline, CDR1 ENHRY and CDR2 SYGVKD. CDR3 in amino acids: CAVRPGQNLGYTF. The CDR3 DNA follows: TGTGCCGTACGACCGGGACAGAACCTTGGCTACACCTTC.

V is TRBV19 and J is TRBJ1-4, with 9 bases fitting TRBD1. The CDR3 sequence is 14 residues long. Germline loops: CDR1 LNHDA, CDR2 SQIVND (reference sequence). The V gene end was trimmed by 11 bases and the J gene end by 5 bases; junction bases not matched to a gene: 9. DNA of the CDR3: TGTGCCTGCAAACCGGGACAGGGAAATGAAAAACTGTTTTTT. It specifies CACKPGQGNEKLFF.

The V gene is TRBV4-1, the J gene TRBJ2-3; TRBD2 matches at 7 bases. Losses at the gene ends were 2 bases for V and 5 bases for J; bases not matched to a gene: 4. Germline CDR1 reads MGHRA; CDR2 reads YSYEKL. This CDR3 contains 14 residues. The CDR3 spells CASSQKTSQDTQYF. CDR3 DNA: TGCGCCAGCAGCCAAAAGACTAGCCAAGATACGCAGTATTTT.

The chain has TRBV19 and TRBJ1-1; 7 bases align to TRBD1. Unmatched junction bases numbered 11, after V lost 6 bases and J lost 1 base. The CDR3 covers 16 residues. From germline, CDR1 is LNHDA and CDR2 SQIVND (reference sequence). CDR3 region: CASRPTRRGRNTEAFF. The CDR3, as DNA: TGTGCCAGTAGACCGACCCGTAGGGGGCGGAACACTGAAGCTTTCTTT. Full variable domain (missing parts from reference TRBV19 and TRBJ1-1): DGGITQSPKYLFRKEGQNVTLSCEQNLNHDAMYWYRQDPGQGLRLIYYSQIVNDFQKGDIAEGYSVSREKKESFPLTVTSAQKNPTAFYLCASRPTRRGRNTEAFFGQGTRLTVV.

The V gene is TRBV5-1, the J gene TRBJ1-3, with a possible D match to TRBD1 (5 bases). Germline V gene data show CDR1 as SGHRS and CDR2 as YFSETQ. The germline V and J ends were trimmed by 4 bases and 3 bases, with 17 bases remaining between them. This CDR3 is 16 amino acids long. The CDR3 region is CASSLTPGRHGNTIYF. CDR3 in DNA: TGCGCCAGCAGCCTGACCCCAGGGCGGCATGGAAACACCATATATTTT.

The chain uses TRBV30 and TRBJ1-1; D might be TRBD1 (5 bases). The CDR3 covers 15 residues. Germline CDR1 GTSNPN, CDR2 SVGIG (reference sequence). The ends were cut back, 3 bases at V and 0 bases at J, with 14 bases in the middle. The DNA for the CDR3 is TGTGCCTGGAGGGCAGGGAGGGGAATGAACACTGAAGCTTTCTTT. Amino acids: CAWRAGRGMNTEAFF.

The chain has TRBV25-1 and TRBJ1-2, with D uncertain. The CDR3 consists of 13 residues. CDR1 and CDR2 from the germline V gene are MGHDK and SYGVNS. With 5 bases removed from V and 4 bases from J, the gap between germline ends came to 11 bases. The CDR3 region has the DNA TGTGCCAGCAGTAAGGGTATGGCCTATGGCTACACCTTC. Translation gives CASSKGMAYGYTF.

This clone showed up just once. The V gene is TRBV14, the J gene TRBJ2-3, with TRBD2 identical over 7 bases. The trim removed 0 bases at V and 2 bases at J, leaving 8 bases unmatched. CDR3 length: 17 amino acids. CDR1 and CDR2 from the germline V gene are SGHDN and FVKESK. This CDR3 reads CASSQEGGETFTDTQYF. CDR3 DNA: TGTGCCAGCAGCCAAGAGGGGGGGGAAACCTTCACAGATACGCAGTATTTT.

This clone was seen only once. V and J are TRBV3-1 (or the pseudogene TRBV3-2) and TRBJ2-3, with D perhaps matching TRBD1 (8 bases). V shed 3 bases and J shed 3 bases, with 13 bases lying between them. The CDR3 contains 15 residues. CDR1 LGHDT and CDR2 YNNKEL come from the germline V gene (reference sequence). DNA of the CDR3: TGTGCCAGCAGCCATACAGGGGGAGGGACAGATACGCAGTATTTT. This encodes CASSHTGGGTDTQYF.

The sample holds one count of this clone. The J gene is TRBJ1-5, the V gene TRBV29-1, with D uncertain. V shed 5 bases and J shed 0 bases, with 11 bases lying between them. Germline loops: CDR1 SQVTM, CDR2 ANQGSEA. There are 14 residues in the CDR3. CDR3 in DNA: TGCAGCGTTAGTTCAGACAATAGCAATCAGCCCCAGCATTTT. It encodes CSVSSDNSNQPQHF.

In its sample, this clone was seen once. V gene TRBV6-1 combines with J gene TRBJ1-2, with no clear D. The V end was cut by 1 base, the J end by 4 bases, with 7 bases between. The CDR3 has 13 residues. Germline values: CDR1 MNHNS, CDR2 SASEGT. Here the CDR3 reads CASSEGKPYGYTF. The CDR3 DNA reads TGTGCCAGCAGTGAAGGGAAACCCTATGGCTACACCTTC.

This chain joins TRBV18 and TRBJ2-5; 7 bases are shared with TRBD2. The CDR3 has 14 amino acids. J lost 4 bases, V lost 5 bases, and 7 bases had no gene match. CDR1 and CDR2 from the germline V gene are KGHSH and LQKENI. CDR3 region: CASSGGRAPETQYF. The DNA of the CDR3 is TGTGCCAGCTCAGGAGGGAGGGCCCCAGAGACCCAGTACTTC.

This chain connects TRBV6-5 to TRBJ1-1; 7 bases are a match to TRBD1. V shed 2 bases, J shed 4 bases, and the junction held 10 bases outside the gene matches. The germline V gene encodes CDR1 MNHEY and CDR2 SVGAGI. This CDR3 spans 16 amino acids. Here the CDR3 reads CASSYLYLRGTTEAFF. The CDR3 DNA is TGTGCCAGCAGTTACCTTTATCTCAGGGGGACCACTGAAGCTTTCTTT.

The rearrangement joins TRBV12-3 or TRBV12-4 to TRBJ2-4; D is perhaps TRBD2 (6 bases). This CDR3 contains 13 residues. Between the trimmed V and J ends, which lost 3 bases and 9 bases, there was a span of 12 bases. The CDR3 region has the DNA TGTGCCAGCAGTTTGGGGGGAGTAGGCATTCAGTACTTC. Encoded protein: CASSLGGVGIQYF.

This chain connects TRBV10-1 to TRBJ2-7, with 7 bases that match TRBD2. Trimming at V came to 1 base and at J to 5 bases, leaving 8 bases not matched to a gene. Germline CDR1 is WNHNN and CDR2 is SYGVQD (reference sequence). This CDR3 is built from 15 residues. CDR3: CASSEFGTTLHEQYF. For the CDR3, the DNA is TGCGCCAGCAGTGAGTTCGGGACTACCCTCCACGAGCAGTACTTC.

This clone came up once. The chain carries TRBV29-1 and TRBJ2-3; TRBD2 matches 7 bases. Trimming at V came to 6 bases and at J to 8 bases, leaving 11 bases not matched to a gene. This CDR3 has 13 residues. The germline V gene has CDR1 SQVTM and CDR2 ANQGSEA. CDR3 bases: TGCAGCGTACATCGACTAGCTCGGGGTACGCAGTATTTT. Its translation: CSVHRLARGTQYF.

This chain uses TRBV6-5 with TRBJ1-5; possible D gene TRBD1, 6 bases. Trimming removed 6 bases from V and 0 bases from J, with 9 bases in between. From germline, CDR1 is MNHEY and CDR2 SVGAGI. The CDR3 has 14 amino acids. CDR3 nucleotides: TGTGCCAGCAGCGGACAGTATAGCAATCAGCCCCAGCATTTT. This codes for CASSGQYSNQPQHF.

J is TRBJ1-5 and V is TRBV2; tentatively, D is TRBD1 (6 bases). Germline assignment: CDR1 SNHLY and CDR2 FYNNEI. Trimming removed 6 bases from V and 3 bases from J, with 9 bases in between. CDR3 length equals 13 residues. The CDR3 DNA sequence: TGTGCCAGCAGCGGACAGTTCAATCAGCCCCAGCATTTT. Translation: CASSGQFNQPQHF.